This T cell receptor (beta chain) was observed in a study of blood T cell repertoires in COVID-19. Across the study: T cells, B-cell-depleted T cells, or PBMCs supplied cDNA or gDNA.

V was pared by 5 bases and J by 5 bases, with 11 bases between. This CDR3 is built from 13 residues. CDR1 MNHEY and CDR2 SVGAGI come from the germline V gene. This clone was observed a single time. Authors' methods: From reference gene primer amplification, estimates of nucleated cell counts were derived. Using immunoSEQ multiplex PCR, the repertoire was profiled, and TCRdb retains in-frame clones only, with some absent. V, J and clone size are those of that table, while D and trimming were read from the DNA. The data show about 82,000 clones, 85% seen once. The source of this sequence is a man aged 80 or over with active or convalescent COVID-19. The chain employs TRBV6-5 and TRBJ2-3; D may be TRBD2 (5 bases). Material: peripheral blood. The chain's CDR3 is CASSTGVEDTQYF. CDR3 in DNA: TGTGCCAGCAGTACCGGGGTGGAAGATACGCAGTATTTT.